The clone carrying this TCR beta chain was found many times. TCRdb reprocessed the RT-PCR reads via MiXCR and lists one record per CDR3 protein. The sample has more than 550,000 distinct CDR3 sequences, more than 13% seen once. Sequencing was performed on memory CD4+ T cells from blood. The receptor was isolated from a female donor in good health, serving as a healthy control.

In DNA form, the CDR3 reads TGTGCCAGCAGCTTAGTAGGAGGCACCGGGGAGCTGTTTTTT. Translating gives CASSLVGGTGELFF. The gene calls are TRBV7-2 and TRBJ2-2; TRBD2 is a possible D gene (5 bases). V lost 1 base to trimming and J lost 4 bases, with 7 bases between them. The CDR3 has 14 amino acids. Germline V gene lookup returns CDR1 SGHTA and CDR2 FQGNSA.